Below are 20 T cell receptor beta chains sequenced from a single sample in a study of blood T cell repertoires in COVID-19. Produced via immunoSEQ multiplex PCR; TCRdb's table is partial and in-frame only. The data contain about 130,000 clones, 81% of them seen just once; the ten biggest clones take up about 18%. The source material was peripheral blood. Every receptor here comes from a man aged 25-45 years with COVID-19, enrolled during active disease.

The rearrangement links TRBV5-4 to TRBJ1-2; D might be TRBD1 (5 bases). Germline V gene sequence: CDR1 SGHNT, CDR2 YYREEE (reference sequence). The CDR3 has 15 amino acids. V lost 6 bases and J lost 0, with 15 bases in between. The CDR3 sequence: CASTPSGETNYGYTF. For the CDR3, the DNA is TGTGCCAGCACCCCGTCGGGGGAAACTAACTATGGCTACACCTTC. The full variable domain, its missing parts supplied by reference TRBV5-4 and TRBJ1-2, is ETGVTQSPTHLIKTRGQQVTLRCSSQSGHNTVSWYQQALGQGPQFIFQYYREEENGRGNFPPRFSGLQFPNYSSELNVNALELDDSALYLCASTPSGETNYGYTFGSGTRLTVV.

This clone has a handful of counts. This chain links TRBV19 with TRBJ1-2; TRBD1 matches 11 bases. The length of the CDR3 is 15 residues. The junction had 14 bases not matched to a gene; V was cut back by 8 bases and J by 9 bases. Germline CDR1 reads LNHDA; CDR2 reads SQIVND (reference sequence). CDR3 sequence (DNA): TGTGCCAGTCACCCCTTGAGCCGGGACAGGGGGAGCTACACCTTC. This sequence encodes CASHPLSRDRGSYTF.

The rearrangement links TRBV4-2 to TRBJ2-1; TRBD2 matches 11 bases. This CDR3 region has 17 residues. V was clipped by 0 bases and J by 7 bases; unmatched bases: 8. Germline V gives CDR1 LGHNA, CDR2 YNFKEQ. This CDR3 reads CASSQEFSGGVPNEQFF. In DNA form, the CDR3 reads TGTGCCAGCAGCCAAGAGTTTAGCGGGGGGGTCCCGAATGAGCAGTTCTTC.

The chain joins TRBV6-5 to TRBJ2-2; TRBD2 is a possible D gene (6 bases). The germline V gene has CDR1 MNHEY and CDR2 SVGAGI. V shed 2 bases and J shed 0 bases, with 10 bases lying between them. CDR3 length: 16 residues. CDR3 region: CASSYAGSANTGELFF. In DNA, the CDR3 is TGTGCCAGCAGTTACGCGGGGTCCGCGAACACCGGGGAGCTGTTTTTT.

The chain uses TRBV10-3 and TRBJ1-5, with TRBD1 as a possible D gene (6 bases). Per the germline V gene, CDR1 is ENHRY and CDR2 is SYGVKD. Trimming shortened V by 10 bases and J by 0 bases, and 16 bases separated the two germline ends. This CDR3 is 15 amino acids long. The CDR3 coding sequence is TGTGCCACAAACAGGGACCCGTTTAGCAATCAGCCCCAGCATTTT. Translated, it gives CATNRDPFSNQPQHF.

This chain links TRBV5-1 with TRBJ2-3; 7 bases line up with TRBD1. Germline trimming cut 4 bases from V and 3 bases from J; bases unmatched to any gene: 5. The CDR3 runs 14 residues. Germline CDR1 is SGHRS and CDR2 is YFSETQ. The CDR3 bases are TGCGCCAGCAGCCCGGGACAGAGAACAGATACGCAGTATTTT. The encoded protein is CASSPGQRTDTQYF.

About this clone: Other DNA sequences of this sample code for an identical CDR3. The chain employs TRBV5-6 and TRBJ2-1; 7 nucleotides match TRBD1. CDR1 and CDR2 (germline): SGHDT, YYEEEE. Trimming took 2 bases from V and 2 from J; bases not matched to a gene: 1. The length of the CDR3 is 14 residues. The CDR3 here is CASSLGTAYNEQFF. The CDR3 DNA reads TGTGCCAGCAGCTTAGGGACAGCCTACAATGAGCAGTTCTTC.

The chain joins TRBV10-3 to TRBJ2-1, with 9 bases that match TRBD1. This CDR3 has 15 residues. After removal of 7 bases from V and 3 bases from J, the junction contained 7 bases not matched to a gene. Germline-derived CDR1 and CDR2 are ENHRY and SYGVKD. CDR3 DNA: TGTGCCATCACCCGGACAGGGGACGGCTACAATGAGCAGTTCTTC. Amino acid sequence: CAITRTGDGYNEQFF.

The gene calls are TRBV18 and TRBJ1-6, with a possible D match to TRBD1 (6 bases). V gave up 3 bases and J gave up 10 bases, with 25 bases separating them. This CDR3 has 18 amino acids. Germline lookup yields CDR1 KGHSH and CDR2 LQKENI. CDR3 in DNA: TGTGCCAGCTCACCCCTCGCCCCCGGGGGGCTCGATACCTCACCCCTCCACTTT. Protein: CASSPLAPGGLDTSPLHF. The full variable domain, in which reference TRBV18 and TRBJ1-6 provide the parts outside the CDR3, is NAGVMQNPRHLVRRRGQEARLRCSPMKGHSHVYWYRQLPEEGLKFMVYLQKENIIDESGMPKERFSAEFPKEGPSILRIQQVVRGDSAAYFCASSPLAPGGLDTSPLHFGNGTRLTVT.

The rearrangement uses TRBV6-5 and TRBJ1-5; maybe TRBD1 (6 bases). Trimming stripped 2 bases from V and 7 bases from J, with 18 bases between. The CDR3 covers 16 residues. Looked up from germline, CDR1 is MNHEY and CDR2 is SVGAGI. The CDR3 nucleotides read TGTGCCAGCAGTTACCGCGGGGGGGCAATTGGGCAGCCCCAGCATTTT. Protein sequence: CASSYRGGAIGQPQHF.

The V gene is TRBV11-3, the J gene TRBJ1-4; TRBD1 matches at 8 bases. The V segment lost 4 bases and the J segment 0 bases; nucleotides outside the gene matches: 7. Germline CDR1 reads SGHNT; CDR2 reads YENEEA. The CDR3 sequence is 17 residues long. The CDR3 protein is CASSWTGYGATNEKLFF. CDR3 sequence (DNA): TGTGCCAGCAGCTGGACAGGGTACGGGGCAACTAATGAAAAACTGTTTTTT.

This chain links TRBV5-6 with TRBJ2-3, with 16 bases aligning to TRBD2. Trimming took 4 bases from V and 4 from J; bases not matched to a gene: 6. The CDR3 totals 17 residues. CDR1 and CDR2 from the germline V gene are SGHDT and YYEEEE. CDR3 region: CASSPGLAGGWADTQYF. The CDR3, as DNA: TGTGCCAGCAGCCCGGGACTAGCGGGAGGGTGGGCAGATACGCAGTATTTT.

The chain has TRBV7-8 and TRBJ1-5; D is undetermined. Germline V CDR1 and CDR2: SGHVS, FQNEAQ. Trimming shortened V by 2 bases and J by 0 bases, and 17 bases separated the two germline ends. The CDR3 is made up of 18 amino acids. This CDR3 reads CASSLQARTEYSNQPQHF. For the CDR3, the DNA is TGTGCCAGCAGCTTACAGGCCCGAACAGAGTATAGCAATCAGCCCCAGCATTTT.

The chain carries TRBV11-3 and TRBJ1-1, with D tentatively TRBD1 (5 bases). Trimming stripped 0 bases from V and 12 bases from J, with 14 bases between. The germline CDR1 and CDR2 sequences are SGHNT and YENEEA. This CDR3 has 13 amino acids. CDR3 sequence reads: CASSLEDRGGTFF. CDR3 nucleotides: TGTGCCAGCAGCTTAGAGGATCGGGGGGGAACTTTCTTT.

Only a few counts were recorded for this clone. The sample carries other DNA sequences with the same CDR3. This chain joins TRBV6-6 and TRBJ1-5; D is undetermined. This CDR3 has 12 amino acids. Germline CDR1 and CDR2: MNHNY and SVGAGI (reference sequence). Between the trimmed V and J ends, which lost 6 bases and 3 bases, there was a span of 6 bases. The CDR3, as DNA: TGTGCCAGCAGCATAGACAATCAGCCCCAGCATTTT. It is translated as CASSIDNQPQHF.

The CDR3 is CASSLSLTSTDTQYF. CDR3 bases: TGTGCCAGCAGTTTATCTTTGACTAGCACAGATACGCAGTATTTT. This sequence joins TRBV27 and TRBJ2-3; D is unclear. The CDR3 is 15 amino acids. Germline V gene data show CDR1 as MNHEY and CDR2 as SMNVEV (reference sequence). The germline V and J ends were trimmed by 0 bases and 0 bases, with 7 bases remaining between them.

The chain employs TRBV3-1 (or the pseudogene TRBV3-2) and TRBJ1-4, with D unclear. Germline loops: CDR1 LGHDT, CDR2 YNNKEL (reference sequence). The V end was cut by 0 bases, the J end by 5 bases, with 22 bases between. The CDR3 has 19 amino acids. CDR3 nucleotides: TGTGCCAGCAGCCAAGACTTCGGAGTCGTACGAGAAAGAAATGAAAAACTGTTTTTT. It translates to CASSQDFGVVRERNEKLFF.

The rearrangement joins TRBV7-9 to TRBJ1-4, with a weak D call TRBD1 (6 bases). The CDR3 has 15 residues. Germline V gene sequence: CDR1 SEHNR, CDR2 FQNEAQ (reference sequence). V was shortened by 1 base and J by 6 bases, with 12 bases between the two germline ends. The CDR3 bases are TGTGCCAGCAGCTTAGTTTGGGCAGGGGATGAAAAACTGTTTTTT. It yields the protein CASSLVWAGDEKLFF.

The V call is TRBV2, the J call TRBJ1-5; D is uncertain. Trimming shortened V by 0 bases and J by 6 bases, and 9 bases separated the two germline ends. There are 14 residues in the CDR3. Germline loops: CDR1 SNHLY, CDR2 FYNNEI. The CDR3 is CASSEALGSQPQHF. The CDR3 bases are TGTGCCAGCAGTGAAGCGCTGGGGAGTCAGCCCCAGCATTTT.

The chain recombines TRBV4-1 with TRBJ1-4, with TRBD1 as a possible D gene (5 bases). Germline V gene sequence: CDR1 MGHRA, CDR2 YSYEKL. The CDR3 is 14 amino acids. Deletions cut 1 base from V and 7 bases from J, with 10 bases between. The CDR3 nucleotides read TGCGCCAGCAGCCAAGGGCAGGGCCGTGAAAAACTGTTTTTT. Protein sequence: CASSQGQGREKLFF.